These T cell receptor beta chains were read from a single sample in a study of Graves' ophthalmopathy and Graves' hyperthyroidism. One entry per CDR3 protein, called by TCRdb with MiXCR from the multiplex PCR reads. This table holds 450,000 to 600,000 distinct CDR3 sequences, just under 40% found once. Sequencing input: peripheral blood or thyroid tissue (not recorded which). All receptors come from an adult man with Graves' hyperthyroidism. Both conserved end residues are part of each CDR3. Fields, in order: J gene, V gene, clone size, D gene, CDR3 DNA, CDR3 protein. D genes are given only for firm matches. Only part of the rows carry a size: once, few, many, or a class if the clone is expanded.

j_call: TRBJ1-1
v_call: TRBV6-5
clone_size: many
d_call: -
cdr3_nt: TGTGCCAGCAGTTACCATGGTCGGGACAAGAACACTGAAGCTTTCTTT
cdr3_aa: CASSYHGRDKNTEAFF

j_call: TRBJ2-7
v_call: TRBV12-3/TRBV12-4
clone_size: -
d_call: TRBD2
cdr3_nt: TGTGCCAGCAGTTTTTTTCGGACTAGCGGGAGCCACGAGCAGTACTTC
cdr3_aa: CASSFFRTSGSHEQYF

j_call: TRBJ2-7
v_call: TRBV10-3
clone_size: -
d_call: -
cdr3_nt: TGTGCCAGCAGCCCGAGGGCGAGTACCTACGAGCAGTACTTC
cdr3_aa: CASSPRASTYEQYF

j_call: TRBJ2-3
v_call: TRBV11-2
clone_size: -
d_call: TRBD2
cdr3_nt: TGTGCCAGCAGCGCAAGACTAGCGGGAGGGCCCGATACGCAGTATTTT
cdr3_aa: CASSARLAGGPDTQYF

j_call: TRBJ2-5
v_call: TRBV6-5
clone_size: many
d_call: -
cdr3_nt: TGTGCCAGCAGTTACTCGAAACGCGAGACCCAGTACTTC
cdr3_aa: CASSYSKRETQYF

j_call: TRBJ1-2
v_call: TRBV7-9
clone_size: many
d_call: -
cdr3_nt: TGTGCCAGCAGTTTTGGGGGCGGCTATGGCTACACCTTC
cdr3_aa: CASSFGGGYGYTF

j_call: TRBJ2-6
v_call: TRBV20-1
clone_size: -
d_call: -
cdr3_nt: TGCAGTGCTAGTCGTCTCGACGGGACCAACGTCCTGACTTTC
cdr3_aa: CSASRLDGTNVLTF

j_call: TRBJ2-3
v_call: TRBV5-1
clone_size: few
d_call: -
cdr3_nt: TGCGCCAGCAGGGCGGGGGCGAGCACAGATACGCAGTATTTT
cdr3_aa: CASRAGASTDTQYF

j_call: TRBJ2-6
v_call: TRBV6-5
clone_size: -
d_call: -
cdr3_nt: TGTGCCAGCAGTCACTCAGGGGCCGGGGCCAACGTCCTGACTTTC
cdr3_aa: CASSHSGAGANVLTF

j_call: TRBJ2-1
v_call: TRBV7-9
clone_size: -
d_call: -
cdr3_nt: TGTGCCAGCAGCTTACGGGTCTGGGACAATGAGCAGTTCTTC
cdr3_aa: CASSLRVWDNEQFF

j_call: TRBJ2-7
v_call: TRBV6-6
clone_size: -
d_call: -
cdr3_nt: TGTGCCAGCAGTACGGACGGGAGCTCCTACGAGCAGTACTTC
cdr3_aa: CASSTDGSSYEQYF

j_call: TRBJ2-7
v_call: TRBV28
clone_size: -
d_call: -
cdr3_nt: TGTGCCAGCAGTTTAATAGTTCGAGGGAAGCTTGGCGAGCAGTACTTC
cdr3_aa: CASSLIVRGKLGEQYF

j_call: TRBJ1-4
v_call: TRBV5-4
clone_size: few
d_call: TRBD1
cdr3_nt: TGTGCCAGCAGCTTGGCCGACAGGGTAGGCGAAAAACTGTTTTTT
cdr3_aa: CASSLADRVGEKLFF

j_call: TRBJ2-7
v_call: TRBV5-1
clone_size: -
d_call: -
cdr3_nt: TGCGCCAGCAGCTTTCAAACAGGGTCTGGCGAGCAGTACTTC
cdr3_aa: CASSFQTGSGEQYF

j_call: TRBJ2-5
v_call: TRBV10-2
clone_size: -
d_call: -
cdr3_nt: TGCGCCAGCAGAGAAGGAATAGAGACCCAGTACTTC
cdr3_aa: CASREGIETQYF

j_call: TRBJ1-1
v_call: TRBV10-3
clone_size: many
d_call: -
cdr3_nt: TGTGCCATCAGTGAGAGTAGTGAGGCAGTTCCCGCTTTCTTT
cdr3_aa: CAISESSEAVPAFF

j_call: TRBJ1-6
v_call: TRBV7-2
clone_size: once
d_call: TRBD1
cdr3_nt: TGTGCCAGCAGCCAGAACAGGGGGTGGAATTCACCCCTCCACTTT
cdr3_aa: CASSQNRGWNSPLHF

j_call: TRBJ1-1
v_call: TRBV28
clone_size: -
d_call: -
cdr3_nt: TGTGCCAGCAGCTCGGACCCAACGAACACTGAAGCTTTCTTT
cdr3_aa: CASSSDPTNTEAFF

j_call: TRBJ2-7
v_call: TRBV13
clone_size: few
d_call: -
cdr3_nt: TGTGCCAGCAGTTTAAGTGTAGGAGGGTCCTACGAGCAGTACTTC
cdr3_aa: CASSLSVGGSYEQYF